This TCR beta chain was sequenced in a study of blood T cell repertoires in COVID-19. About the research overall: Sample material is recorded as cDNA or gDNA derived from T cells, B-cell-depleted T cells, or PBMCs.

CDR3 length: 16 amino acids. V gave up 4 bases and J gave up 1 base, with 17 bases separating them. Germline V gene lookup returns CDR1 SGHTS and CDR2 YDEGEE. Authors' data handling: Estimates of nucleated cell counts were drawn from the amplification of reference gene primers. TCRdb keeps only in-frame clones here, not all; method: immunoSEQ multiplex PCR. Clonal size and the V and J genes are those of that table, whereas D and trimming came from the DNA. The sample holds about 170,000 clones, around 85% seen once. Followed longitudinally, the Seattle patients had been enrolled during active infection.

The J gene is TRBJ1-1, the V gene TRBV5-8; tentative D call: TRBD1 (5 bases). Sequenced: peripheral blood. The clonotype originates from a woman in her sixties or seventies with COVID-19, enrolled during active disease. CDR3 amino acids: CASSPAVRGRNTEAFF. In DNA, the CDR3 is TGTGCCAGCAGCCCCGCGGTGCGGGGGAGGAACACTGAAGCTTTCTTT.